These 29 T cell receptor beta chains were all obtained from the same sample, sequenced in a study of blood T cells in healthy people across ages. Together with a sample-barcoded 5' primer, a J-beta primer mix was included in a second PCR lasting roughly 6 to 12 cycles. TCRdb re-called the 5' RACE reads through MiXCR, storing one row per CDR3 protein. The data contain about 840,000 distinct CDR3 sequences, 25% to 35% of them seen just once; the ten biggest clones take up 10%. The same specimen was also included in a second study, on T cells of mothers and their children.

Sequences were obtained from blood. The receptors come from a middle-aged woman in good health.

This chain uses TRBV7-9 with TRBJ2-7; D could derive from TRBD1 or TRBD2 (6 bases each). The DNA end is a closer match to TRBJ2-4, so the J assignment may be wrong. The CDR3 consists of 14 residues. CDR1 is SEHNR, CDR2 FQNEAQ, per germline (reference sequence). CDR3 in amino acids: CASSLVTGGDIQYF. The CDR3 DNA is TGTGCCAGCAGCTTAGTGACAGGCGGGGACATTCAGTACTTC.

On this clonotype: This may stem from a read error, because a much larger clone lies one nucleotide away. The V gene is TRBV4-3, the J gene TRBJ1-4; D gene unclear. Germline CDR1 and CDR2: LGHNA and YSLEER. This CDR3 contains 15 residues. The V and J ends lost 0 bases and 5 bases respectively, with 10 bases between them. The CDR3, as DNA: TGCGCCAGCAGCCAAGATTTGGTAACAAATGAAAAACTGTTTTTT. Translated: CASSQDLVTNEKLFF.

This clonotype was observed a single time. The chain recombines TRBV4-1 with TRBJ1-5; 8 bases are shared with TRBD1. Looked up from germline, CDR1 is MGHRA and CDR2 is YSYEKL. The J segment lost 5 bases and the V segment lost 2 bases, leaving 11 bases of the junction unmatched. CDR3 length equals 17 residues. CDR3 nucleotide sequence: TGCGCCAGCAGCCAATCCCCGAGGACAGGGTACGATCAGCCCCAGCATTTT. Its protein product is CASSQSPRTGYDQPQHF.

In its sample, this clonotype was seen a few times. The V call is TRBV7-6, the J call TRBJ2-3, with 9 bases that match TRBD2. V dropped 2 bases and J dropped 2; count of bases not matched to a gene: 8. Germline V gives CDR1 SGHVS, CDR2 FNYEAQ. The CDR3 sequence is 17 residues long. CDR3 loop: CASSLFPASGATDTQYF. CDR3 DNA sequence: TGTGCCAGCAGCTTATTCCCAGCTAGCGGGGCCACAGATACGCAGTATTTT.

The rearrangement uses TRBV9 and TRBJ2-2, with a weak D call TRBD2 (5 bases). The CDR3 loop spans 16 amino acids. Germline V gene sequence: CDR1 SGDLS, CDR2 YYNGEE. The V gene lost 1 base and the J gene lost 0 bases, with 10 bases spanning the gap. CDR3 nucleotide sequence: TGTGCCAGCAGCGTACCTGGCGGGCCGAACACCGGGGAGCTGTTTTTT. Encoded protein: CASSVPGGPNTGELFF.

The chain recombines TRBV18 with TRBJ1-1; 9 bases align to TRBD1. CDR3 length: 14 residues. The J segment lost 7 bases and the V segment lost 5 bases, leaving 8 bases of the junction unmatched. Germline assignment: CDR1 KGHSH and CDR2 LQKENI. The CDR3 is CASSSRTGVGEAFF. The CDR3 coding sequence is TGTGCCAGCTCATCCAGGACAGGGGTGGGTGAAGCTTTCTTT.

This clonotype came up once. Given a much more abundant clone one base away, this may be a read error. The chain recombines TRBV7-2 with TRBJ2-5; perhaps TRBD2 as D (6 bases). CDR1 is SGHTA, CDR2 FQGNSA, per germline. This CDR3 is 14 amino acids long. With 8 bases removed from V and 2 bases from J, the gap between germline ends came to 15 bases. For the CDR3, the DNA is TGTGCCAGCGGCTGGGCGGGACCACAAGAGACCCAGTACTTC. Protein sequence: CASGWAGPQETQYF.

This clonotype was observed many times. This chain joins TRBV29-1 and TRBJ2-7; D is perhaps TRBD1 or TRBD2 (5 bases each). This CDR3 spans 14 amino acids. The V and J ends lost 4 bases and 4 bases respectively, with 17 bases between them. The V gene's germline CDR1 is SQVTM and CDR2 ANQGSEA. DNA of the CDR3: TGCAGCGTTGTTACACGGGGCGCGGGTTACGAGCAGTACTTC. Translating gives CSVVTRGAGYEQYF.

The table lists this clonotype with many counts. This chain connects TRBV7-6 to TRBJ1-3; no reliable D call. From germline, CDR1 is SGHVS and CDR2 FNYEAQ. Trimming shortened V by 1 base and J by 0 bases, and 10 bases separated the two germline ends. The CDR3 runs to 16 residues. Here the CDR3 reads CASSLGSSGSGNTIYF. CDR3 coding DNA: TGTGCCAGCAGCTTAGGGTCGAGTGGCTCTGGAAACACCATATATTTT.

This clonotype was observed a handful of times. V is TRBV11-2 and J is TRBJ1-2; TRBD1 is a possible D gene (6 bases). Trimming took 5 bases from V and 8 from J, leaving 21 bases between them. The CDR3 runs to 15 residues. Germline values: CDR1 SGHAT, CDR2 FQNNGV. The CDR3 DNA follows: TGTGCCAGCAGCCAGGTTCGGGGGCGAGGAAGCGGCTACACCTTC. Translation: CASSQVRGRGSGYTF.

The DNA of the CDR3 is TGTGCCAGCAGCCACCCCGGGACAGGGGGCTTTGGCTACACCTTC. Translation: CASSHPGTGGFGYTF. The V and J genes are TRBV7-6 and TRBJ1-2; 12 bases are a match to TRBD1. This CDR3 has 15 residues. Germline CDR1 is SGHVS and CDR2 is FNYEAQ. V was pared by 5 bases and J by 7 bases, with 8 bases of the junction left unmatched.

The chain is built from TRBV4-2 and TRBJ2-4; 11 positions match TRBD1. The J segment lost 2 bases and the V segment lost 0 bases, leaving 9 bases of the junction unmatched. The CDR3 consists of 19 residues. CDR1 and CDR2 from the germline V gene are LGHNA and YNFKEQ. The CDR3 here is CASSQDFMGTGGSKNIQYF. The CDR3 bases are TGTGCCAGCAGCCAAGATTTTATGGGGACAGGGGGTTCCAAAAACATTCAGTACTTC.

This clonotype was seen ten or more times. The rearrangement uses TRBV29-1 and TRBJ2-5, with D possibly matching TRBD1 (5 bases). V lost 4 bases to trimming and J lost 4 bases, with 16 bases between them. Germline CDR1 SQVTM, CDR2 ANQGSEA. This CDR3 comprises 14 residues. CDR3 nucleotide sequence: TGCAGCGTTGGACCTCAGGGTAGTGGAGAGACCCAGTACTTC. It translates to CSVGPQGSGETQYF.

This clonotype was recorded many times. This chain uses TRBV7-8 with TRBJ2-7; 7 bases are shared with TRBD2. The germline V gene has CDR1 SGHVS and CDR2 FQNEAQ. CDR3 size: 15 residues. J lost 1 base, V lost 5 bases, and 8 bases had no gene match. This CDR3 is CASSQAGGGSYEQYF. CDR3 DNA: TGTGCCAGCAGCCAGGCTGGCGGGGGATCCTACGAGCAGTACTTC.

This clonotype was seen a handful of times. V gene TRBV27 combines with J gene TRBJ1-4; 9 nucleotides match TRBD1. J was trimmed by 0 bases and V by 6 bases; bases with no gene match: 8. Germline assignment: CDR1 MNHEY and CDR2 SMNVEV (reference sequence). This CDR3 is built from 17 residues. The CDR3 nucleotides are TGTGCCAGCAGGAGGGACAGGGCCCCTGCAACTAATGAAAAACTGTTTTTT. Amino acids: CASRRDRAPATNEKLFF.

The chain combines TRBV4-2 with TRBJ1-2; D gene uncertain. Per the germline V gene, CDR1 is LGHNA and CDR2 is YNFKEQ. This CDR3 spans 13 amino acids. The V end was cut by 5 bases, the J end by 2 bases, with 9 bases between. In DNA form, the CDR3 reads TGTGCCAGCAGCTTATGGGAAAACTATGGCTACACCTTC. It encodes CASSLWENYGYTF.

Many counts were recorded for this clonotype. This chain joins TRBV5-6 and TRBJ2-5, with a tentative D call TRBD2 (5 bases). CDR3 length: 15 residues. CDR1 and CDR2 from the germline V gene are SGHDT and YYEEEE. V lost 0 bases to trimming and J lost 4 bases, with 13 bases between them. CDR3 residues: CASSLATGSRETQYF. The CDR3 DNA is TGTGCCAGCAGCTTGGCCACGGGATCCCGAGAGACCCAGTACTTC.

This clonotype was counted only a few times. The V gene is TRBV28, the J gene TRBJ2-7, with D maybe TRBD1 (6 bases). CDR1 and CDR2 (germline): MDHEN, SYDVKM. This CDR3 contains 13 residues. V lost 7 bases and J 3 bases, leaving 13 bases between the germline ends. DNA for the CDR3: TGTGCCAGCATCGAAACAGGGCGCTACGAGCAGTACTTC. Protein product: CASIETGRYEQYF.

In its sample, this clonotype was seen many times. CDR3 coding DNA: TGTGCCAGCAGCCTATCGGACTTGTACAATGAGCAGTTCTTC. Translation: CASSLSDLYNEQFF. The chain joins TRBV2 to TRBJ2-1; possible D gene TRBD2, 5 bases. Germline CDR1 reads SNHLY; CDR2 reads FYNNEI. Trimming left V 6 bases short and J 4 bases short, with 13 bases between. CDR3 size: 14 residues. Drawing the rest from reference TRBV2 and TRBJ2-1, the complete variable domain is EPEVTQTPSHQVTQMGQEVILRCVPISNHLYFYWYRQILGQKVEFLVSFYNNEISEKSEIFDDQFSVERPDGSNFTLKIRSTKLEDSAMYFCASSLSDLYNEQFFGPGTRLTVL.

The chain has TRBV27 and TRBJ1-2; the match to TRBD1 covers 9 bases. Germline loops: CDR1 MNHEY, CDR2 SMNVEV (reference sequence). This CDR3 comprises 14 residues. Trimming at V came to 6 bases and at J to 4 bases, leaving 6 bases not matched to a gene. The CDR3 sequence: CASRVTGGGYGYTF. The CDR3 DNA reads TGTGCCAGCAGGGTGACAGGGGGTGGCTATGGCTACACCTTC.

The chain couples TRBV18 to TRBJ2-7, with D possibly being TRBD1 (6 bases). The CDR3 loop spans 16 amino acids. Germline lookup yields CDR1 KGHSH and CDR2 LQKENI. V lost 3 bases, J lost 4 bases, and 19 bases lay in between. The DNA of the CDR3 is TGTGCCAGCTCACCGTTCCGGCGACAGGAGCGTTACGAGCAGTACTTC. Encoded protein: CASSPFRRQERYEQYF.

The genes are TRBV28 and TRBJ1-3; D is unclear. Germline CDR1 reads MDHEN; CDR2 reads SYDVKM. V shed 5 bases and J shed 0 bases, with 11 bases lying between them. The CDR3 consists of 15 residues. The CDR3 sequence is CASSPTLRSGNTIYF. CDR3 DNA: TGTGCCAGCAGTCCGACACTCCGCTCTGGAAACACCATATATTTT.

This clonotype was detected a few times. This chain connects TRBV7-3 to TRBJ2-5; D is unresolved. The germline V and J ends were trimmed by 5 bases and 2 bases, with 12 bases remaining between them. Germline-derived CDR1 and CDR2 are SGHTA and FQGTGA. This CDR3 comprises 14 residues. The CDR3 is CASSPYPRQETQYF. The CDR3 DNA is TGTGCCAGCAGCCCCTACCCCAGACAAGAGACCCAGTACTTC.

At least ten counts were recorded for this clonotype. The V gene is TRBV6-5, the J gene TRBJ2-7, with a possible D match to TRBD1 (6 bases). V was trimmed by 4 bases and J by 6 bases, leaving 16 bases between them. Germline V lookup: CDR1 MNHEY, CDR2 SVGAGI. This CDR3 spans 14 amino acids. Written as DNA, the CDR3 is TGTGCCAGCAGTTCCGCACAGGGTATGGTCGAGCAGTACTTC. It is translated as CASSSAQGMVEQYF.

CDR3 protein: CATSRARGVPDTQYF. Here the CDR3 DNA reads TGTGCCACCAGCAGAGCCCGGGGGGTCCCAGATACGCAGTATTTT. The chain is built from TRBV15 and TRBJ2-3; 7 bases fit TRBD2. V was pared by 1 base and J by 4 bases, with 5 bases of the junction left unmatched. This CDR3 has 15 residues. Germline V gene data show CDR1 as LNHNV and CDR2 as YYDKDF (reference sequence).

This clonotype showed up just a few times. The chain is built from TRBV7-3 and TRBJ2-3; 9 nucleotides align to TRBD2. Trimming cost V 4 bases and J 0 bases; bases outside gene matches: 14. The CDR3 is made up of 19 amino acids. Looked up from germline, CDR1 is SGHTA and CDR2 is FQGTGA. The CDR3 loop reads CASSSGGSGGPSSTDTQYF. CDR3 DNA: TGTGCCAGCAGCTCAGGGGGTAGCGGGGGCCCGAGTAGCACAGATACGCAGTATTTT. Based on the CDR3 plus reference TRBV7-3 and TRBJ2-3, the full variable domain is GAGVSQTPSNKVTEKGKYVELRCDPISGHTALYWYRQSLGQGPEFLIYFQGTGAADDSGLPNDRFFAVRPEGSVSTLKIQRTERGDSAVYLCASSSGGSGGPSSTDTQYFGPGTRLTVL.

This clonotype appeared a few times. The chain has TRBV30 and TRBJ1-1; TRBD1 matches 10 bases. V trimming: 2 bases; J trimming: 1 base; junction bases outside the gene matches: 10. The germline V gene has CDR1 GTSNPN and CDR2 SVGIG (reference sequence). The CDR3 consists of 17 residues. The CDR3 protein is CAWSPHDRGLRNTEAFF. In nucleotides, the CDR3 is TGTGCCTGGAGTCCCCACGACAGGGGGCTTAGGAACACTGAAGCTTTCTTT.

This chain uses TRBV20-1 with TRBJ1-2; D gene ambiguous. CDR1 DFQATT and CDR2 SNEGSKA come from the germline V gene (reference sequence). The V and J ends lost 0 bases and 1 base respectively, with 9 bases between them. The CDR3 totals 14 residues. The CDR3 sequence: CSARDLADNYGYTF. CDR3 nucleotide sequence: TGCAGTGCTAGAGATCTTGCGGATAACTATGGCTACACCTTC.

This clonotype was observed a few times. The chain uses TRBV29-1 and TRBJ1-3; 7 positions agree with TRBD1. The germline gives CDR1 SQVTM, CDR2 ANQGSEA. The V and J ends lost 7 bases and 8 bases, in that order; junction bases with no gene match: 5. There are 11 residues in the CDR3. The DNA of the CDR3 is TGCAGCGGAGGGGGCAGGGACACCATATATTTT. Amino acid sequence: CSGGGRDTIYF.